This T cell receptor beta chain was profiled in a study of vaccination effects on CD4 cells after COVID-19. Study in general: ViraFEST assay sequencing came after antigen-specific CD4+ T cells were expanded with viral peptide pools.

This clone is a singleton in its sample. What it recognizes is unknown. Following 10 days of culture, CD4+ T cells were isolated. Each person got two doses of an mRNA SARS-CoV-2 vaccine, BNT162b2 or mRNA-1273. Among the vaccine recipients, none had a prior SARS-CoV-2 infection, and nucleocapsid antibodies were negative. Generated by immunoSEQ multiplex PCR, the TCRdb table keeps only in-frame clones and is missing some. The sample has about 73,000 clones; around 69% are singletons. The sequence derives from a human donor who received a COVID-19 vaccine. The sample in question was CD4+ T cells from PBMCs cultured without peptide, obtained after COVID-19 vaccination.

As DNA, the CDR3 is TGTGCCAGCAGCCTGACTAGCGGGTTTTACAATGAGCAGTTCTTC. Translated: CASSLTSGFYNEQFF. The J gene is TRBJ2-1, the V gene TRBV11-3; 10 nucleotides line up with TRBD2. The J segment lost 4 bases and the V segment lost 5 bases, leaving 5 bases of the junction unmatched. The germline CDR1 and CDR2 sequences are SGHNT and YENEEA. The CDR3 totals 15 residues.